These 25 T cell receptor beta chains originate from one sample sequenced in a study of tumor-infiltrating lymphocytes in primary liver carcinoma. From about 20-30 mg of unsorted bulk tissue, DNA and RNA were co-extracted together. Total RNA amounting to roughly 450 ng was the source from which TCR beta cDNA was made with a constant-region primer. ARM-PCR was slightly modified, and three nested multiplex PCR rounds with it gave rise to the TCR beta libraries. TRBV1-TRBV30 forward primers paired with a C-beta reverse primer were used in the first two PCR rounds, which ran roughly 9 cycles each. A single record per CDR3 protein comes from TCRdb applying MiXCR to the multiplex PCR reads. The sample includes more than 60,000 distinct CDR3 sequences, over 60% of them seen just once. The sequenced sample consisted of liver tumor tissue from sampling region 4. Documented subset: tumor region T4, right-lateral pole. The receptors originated from a man aged 40-49 years with primary liver carcinoma and hepatitis B virus infection.

Remarks on this clonotype: Mismatch with germline at one junction end may stem from a read error. The rearrangement links TRBV11-2 to TRBJ2-3, with D hard to call. Germline V gene lookup returns CDR1 SGHAT and CDR2 FQNNGV. The CDR3 loop spans 12 amino acids. CDR3 in DNA: TGTCCCAGCAGCACTTGGGCAGATACGCGGTATTTT. It is translated as CPSSTWADTRYF.

A remark on this clonotype: Germline is not matched at one junction end, which may reflect a read error. V is TRBV11-2 and J is TRBJ2-1, with D possibly being TRBD2 (5 bases). The CDR3 has 18 amino acids. From germline, CDR1 is SGHAT and CDR2 FQNNGV. Here the CDR3 reads CASGFDSRRTWSYNEQFF. CDR3 in DNA: TGTGCCAGCGGCTTTGACTCTAGGAGGACCTGGAGTTACAATGAGCAGTTCTTC.

Note on this clonotype: Since no conserved phenylalanine or tryptophan closes the CDR3, a read error is the likely cause. V usage is TRBV6-2 or TRBV6-3 and J usage is TRBJ2-1; the D gene is possibly TRBD2 (6 bases). This CDR3 has 13 residues. The V gene's germline CDR1 is MNHEY and CDR2 SVGEGT. As DNA, the CDR3 is TGTGCCGGCAGTAGACCGGGACTTCTAATGCAGTTCCTC. Protein product: CAGSRPGLLMQFL.

The gene calls are TRBV28 and TRBJ2-7, with D possibly being TRBD2 (5 bases). Trimming shortened V by 10 bases and J by 4 bases, and 20 bases separated the two germline ends. The length of the CDR3 is 14 residues. Germline assignment: CDR1 MDHEN and CDR2 SYDVKM. The chain's CDR3 is CANNTGRENYEQYF. In nucleotides, the CDR3 is TGTGCCAACAACACCGGACGGGAAAATTACGAGCAGTACTTC.

This chain joins TRBV28 and TRBJ1-5; D unclear. The J call is doubtful: the DNA matches TRBJ2-3 better. CDR3 length: 13 amino acids. Germline CDR1 MDHEN, CDR2 SYDVKM. CDR3 DNA sequence: TGTGCCAGCTGTAGTCGGCGAGATCAGCCCCAGTATTTT. This gives the protein CASCSRRDQPQYF.

The gene calls are TRBV11-2 and TRBJ2-1; D is uncertain. The germline V gene encodes CDR1 SGHAT and CDR2 FQNNGV. This CDR3 comprises 15 residues. This CDR3 is CVTRPDQPSYNEQFF. DNA of the CDR3: TGTGTCACCAGGCCAGACCAGCCATCCTACAATGAGCAGTTCTTC.

This clonotype was seen at least ten times. The V and J genes are TRBV29-1 and TRBJ2-1, with 8 bases lining up with TRBD2. Germline assignment: CDR1 SQVTM and CDR2 ANQGSEA. The CDR3 totals 12 residues. The trim removed 2 bases at V and 8 bases at J, leaving 2 bases unmatched. CDR3 region: CSVEREGYEQFF. CDR3 nucleotides: TGCAGCGTTGAACGGGAGGGCTATGAGCAGTTCTTC.

The rearrangement joins TRBV28 to TRBJ2-2; TRBD2 might be the D (7 bases). The V end lost 10 bases, the J end lost 4 bases, and 16 bases lay between the germline ends. CDR1 and CDR2 (germline): MDHEN, SYDVKM. The CDR3 has 14 amino acids. In nucleotides, the CDR3 is TGTGCCACCTGGAGGGGGGGGCTCACCGGGGAGCTGTTTTTT. Protein product: CATWRGGLTGELFF.

This chain connects TRBV29-1 to TRBJ2-7, with a possible D match to TRBD2 (5 bases). Germline V lookup: CDR1 SQVTM, CDR2 ANQGSEA. This CDR3 spans 12 amino acids. Trimming cost V 8 bases and J 7 bases, with 18 bases left between them. This CDR3 reads CSTWLDTGEQYF. The DNA of the CDR3 is TGCAGCACGTGGCTGGATACGGGAGAGCAGTACTTC.

This chain joins TRBV14 and TRBJ1-1, with D tentatively TRBD1 (5 bases). Trimming shortened V by 4 bases and J by 7 bases, and 19 bases separated the two germline ends. This CDR3 region has 15 residues. Germline-derived CDR1 and CDR2 are SGHDN and FVKESK. The CDR3 reads CASSLQGVPSIEAFF. The CDR3 coding sequence is TGTGCCAGCAGCCTGCAGGGTGTTCCGAGTATTGAAGCTTTCTTT. The full variable domain, rest sourced from reference TRBV14 and TRBJ1-1, is EAGVTQFPSHSVIEKGQTVTLRCDPISGHDNLYWYRRVMGKEIKFLLHFVKESKQDESGMPNNRFLAERTGGTYSTLKVQPAELEDSGVYFCASSLQGVPSIEAFFGQGTRLTVV.

The chain uses TRBV11-2 and TRBJ2-3, with D perhaps assigned TRBD1 or TRBD2 (5 bases each). Germline CDR1 is SGHAT and CDR2 is FQNNGV. The CDR3 is made up of 14 amino acids. The CDR3 coding sequence is TGTACCAACAGCTTAGCGAGGGGATTAGATACGCAGTATTTT. Its protein product is CTNSLARGLDTQYF. Combining the CDR3 with reference TRBV11-2 and TRBJ2-3 gives the whole variable domain EAGVAQSPRYKIIEKRQSVAFWCNPISGHATLYWYQQILGQGPKLLIQFQNNGVVDDSQLPKDRFSAERLKGVDSTLKIQPAKLEDSAVYLCTNSLARGLDTQYFGPGTRLTVL.

In regard to this clonotype: The germline gene is not matched at one end of the junction; a read error may be the cause. The rearrangement joins TRBV6-5 to TRBJ2-7, with 9 bases lining up with TRBD2. This CDR3 is built from 15 residues. In germline, CDR1 is MNHEY, CDR2 SVGAGI. CDR3 protein: CTSSYSSGEPYGQYF. CDR3 nucleotides: TGTACCAGCAGTTACTCTAGCGGGGAACCCTACGGGCAGTACTTC.

The V and J genes are TRBV6-1 and TRBJ2-3; TRBD2 aligns across 8 bases. CDR3 length equals 18 residues. The germline V gene encodes CDR1 MNHNS and CDR2 SASEGT. The CDR3 nucleotides read TGTACCGGCAGTAAACCAGCTAGCGGGCCGTATAGCACAGATACGCAGTATTTT. As protein: CTGSKPASGPYSTDTQYF.

Remarks on this clonotype: This may come from a read error, since a much larger clone is one base off. This chain uses TRBV6-1 with TRBJ1-1, with 7 bases that match TRBD1. This CDR3 region has 17 residues. Trimming cost V 3 bases and J 3 bases; bases outside gene matches: 13. Germline V gene data show CDR1 as MNHNS and CDR2 as SASEGT. The CDR3 sequence: CASSDGLGTALDTEAFF. The CDR3 DNA reads TGTGCCAGCAGTGATGGTCTAGGGACAGCTCTGGACACTGAAGCTTTCTTT.

The J gene is TRBJ2-3, the V gene TRBV15; D possibly corresponds to TRBD1 (5 bases). V was trimmed by 8 bases and J by 0 bases, leaving 12 bases between them. This CDR3 has 14 amino acids. Germline lookup yields CDR1 LNHNV and CDR2 YYDKDF (reference sequence). DNA of the CDR3: TGTGCCACCGGACGGGCAGGGAGCACAGATACGCAGTATTTT. Amino acids: CATGRAGSTDTQYF.

As to this clonotype: A much larger clone sits a single nucleotide away, making a read error possible. The chain is built from TRBV7-9 and TRBJ2-7; D might be TRBD2 (7 bases). CDR1 SEHNR and CDR2 FQNEAQ come from the germline V gene (reference sequence). The CDR3 covers 12 residues. CDR3 sequence (DNA): TGTGCCAACAGCTTAGGGAGGGGGGAGTTTAACTTC. Translated, it gives CANSLGRGEFNF.

This clonotype is a singleton in its sample. The chain joins TRBV29-1 to TRBJ1-1; D unclear. The CDR3 runs 10 residues. CDR1 is SQVTM and CDR2 is ANQGSEA in the germline V gene. In DNA form, the CDR3 reads TGCAACCTTGGGAACACTGAAGCTTTCTTT. Translated: CNLGNTEAFF.

This clonotype was seen ten or more times. The chain is built from TRBV6-2 or TRBV6-3 and TRBJ2-7, with TRBD2 matching 10 bases. Germline V gives CDR1 MNHEY, CDR2 SVGEGT. This CDR3 comprises 15 residues. V shed 2 bases, J shed 6 bases, and the junction held 7 bases outside the gene matches. In DNA, the CDR3 is TGTGCCAGCAGTTACGGAGCTAGCGGGAGTATCGAGCAGTACTTC. As protein: CASSYGASGSIEQYF.

A remark on this clonotype: Given a much more abundant clone one base away, this may be a read error. The chain has TRBV30 and TRBJ2-7; TRBD1 aligns across 10 bases. The CDR3 consists of 13 residues. Per germline, CDR1 GTSNPN and CDR2 SVGIG (reference sequence). Trimming at V came to 5 bases and at J to 2 bases, leaving 3 bases not matched to a gene. CDR3: CAWAGQGAYEQYF. The CDR3, as DNA: TGTGCCTGGGCCGGACAGGGGGCCTACGAGCAGTACTTC. Using reference TRBV30 and TRBJ2-7 for the parts outside the CDR3, the full variable domain is SQTIHQWPATLVQPVGSPLSLECTVEGTSNPNLYWYRQAAGRGLQLLFYSVGIGQISSEVPQNLSASRPQDRQFILSSKKLLLSDSGFYLCAWAGQGAYEQYFGPGTRLTVT.

The V and J genes are TRBV7-2 and TRBJ2-7; TRBD2 is a possible D gene (6 bases). Trimming took 3 bases from V and 9 from J, leaving 21 bases between them. Germline V gene sequence: CDR1 SGHTA, CDR2 FQGNSA. This CDR3 is 15 amino acids long. CDR3 coding DNA: TGTGCCAGCAGCTTTACGGGGGACTTAACTACGGGGCAGTACTTC. It encodes CASSFTGDLTTGQYF.

A remark on this clonotype: At one of its ends the junction is not consistent with the germline gene, which may arise from a read error. The V gene is TRBV6-1, the J gene TRBJ2-2, with unresolved D. CDR3 length: 14 amino acids. Germline V gene lookup returns CDR1 MNHNS and CDR2 SASEGT. Here the CDR3 DNA reads TGTGCCACCTGCGGAGTCCTGAACACCTGGGAGCTGTTTTTT. This translates into CATCGVLNTWELFF.

Points on this clonotype: One junction end disagrees with the germline gene, perhaps due to a read error. This rearrangement joins TRBV6-6 to TRBJ2-1; TRBD2 is a possible D gene (5 bases). Germline V CDR1 and CDR2: MNHNY, SVGAGI (reference sequence). The CDR3 loop spans 11 amino acids. CDR3 bases: TGTGCCAGCAGTCAGGCTGGGGAGCAGTTATTC. Its translation: CASSQAGEQLF.

A word on this clonotype: The junction departs from germline at one end; a sequencing error may be responsible. The CDR3 sequence is CASSQEWGNTGELFF. The CDR3, as DNA: TGTGCCAGCAGCCAAGAGTGGGGAAACACAGGGGAGCTGTTTTTT. The chain joins TRBV4-2 to TRBJ2-2; D gene uncertain. Looked up from germline, CDR1 is LGHNA and CDR2 is YNFKEQ. The CDR3 loop spans 15 amino acids.

Regarding this clonotype: One end of the junction varies from germline; a read error may be responsible. The chain has TRBV11-2 and TRBJ2-5, with D maybe TRBD2 (6 bases). This CDR3 has 17 amino acids. Germline V gives CDR1 SGHAT, CDR2 FQNNGV. The CDR3 DNA reads as TGTACCAGCAGCTTAGTCAGTGGGGGGATTCGGCAAGAGACCCAGTACTTC. The encoded protein is CTSSLVSGGIRQETQYF.

In regard to this clonotype: Germline and junction disagree at one end, which may indicate a read error. J is TRBJ2-7 and V is TRBV5-1; the D gene is possibly TRBD2 (6 bases). Germline assignment: CDR1 SGHRS and CDR2 YFSETQ. CDR3 length equals 16 residues. The CDR3 nucleotides are TGCGCCAGCGGCTTGAAGTGGCCAGCGGGTTTCTACGAGCAGTACTTC. This codes for CASGLKWPAGFYEQYF.